The clone carrying this TCR beta chain was detected only a few times. Its cognate antigen is unknown. Since all of the isolated RNA was reverse transcribed, expressed TCRB transcripts were what got sequenced. Assay: immunoSEQ multiplex PCR; the TCRdb copy retains only in-frame clones and omits some. The sample holds approximately 140,000 clones; 9% to 10% are singletons and the top ten take about 0.6%. This specimen comes from a study of beta chain features in type 1 diabetes. V was shortened by 1 base and J by 4 bases, with 11 bases between the two germline ends. CDR3 length: 14 amino acids. Per the germline V gene, CDR1 is SGDLS and CDR2 is YYNGEE. Blood was collected once per donor into heparin, averaging approximately 0.12 L. Researchers reported sorting CD4+ naive, central memory, regulatory and stem cell-like memory cells via CD45RO/CCR7/CD25/CD127/CD95/CD27. Study results and limitations: For TCRB rearrangement, an influence of HLA type remained unresolved here. Although PCR might favor shorter templates, it would do so equally in patients and controls.

The clonotype was recovered from a woman aged 40 to 50 in good health. This rearrangement joins TRBV9 to TRBJ1-1, with D perhaps TRBD1 (5 bases). The sample consisted of central memory CD4+ T cells from blood. The CDR3 here is CASSVRAGGTEAFF. The CDR3 DNA reads TGTGCCAGCAGCGTACGCGCCGGGGGCACTGAAGCTTTCTTT.